This is a list of T cell receptor beta chains from one sample in a study of blood T cell repertoires in COVID-19. The assay was immunoSEQ multiplex PCR, and TCRdb's table has in-frame clones only and misses some. The sample shows roughly 59,000 clones, 60% to 80% of them seen only once. The sequencing sample was made of peripheral blood. These receptors all stem from an elderly man with acute or convalescent COVID-19. CDR3s include the opening cysteine and the closing phenylalanine or tryptophan. A D gene is named only where the DNA matches it firmly. Some rows mark clone size as missing; the rest say once, few, many or name a class of expanded clone.

cdr3_nt	cdr3_aa	v_call	cdr3_length	j_call	d_call	clone_size
TGTGCCAGCAGCTTACGGCCAGGGGGTAATGAGCAGTTCTTC	CASSLRPGGNEQFF	TRBV7-3	14	TRBJ2-1	TRBD1	once
TGTGCCAGCAGCTTAAGGAGCGGGGGGGCCCACGAGCAGTACTTC	CASSLRSGGAHEQYF	TRBV7-8	15	TRBJ2-7	TRBD2	once
TGTGCCAGCAGTCTCCGGGGGGACGAGCAGTACTTC	CASSLRGDEQYF	TRBV6-6	12	TRBJ2-7	TRBD2	-
TGTGCCAGCAACACATACACCGGGGAGCTGTTTTTT	CASNTYTGELFF	TRBV11-3	12	TRBJ2-2	-	-
TGTGCCAGCAGTTACAGGGTTGGCTATGGCTACACCTTC	CASSYRVGYGYTF	TRBV27	13	TRBJ1-2	-	-
TGTGCCAGCAGCCCTCGGACAGGGGGCTATGGCTACACCTTC	CASSPRTGGYGYTF	TRBV9	14	TRBJ1-2	TRBD1	-
TGTGCCAACCCCCGGTCGGGCCAGGGGTACTATGGCTACACCTTC	CANPRSGQGYYGYTF	TRBV2	15	TRBJ1-2	-	-
TGTGCCAGCAGTGAGAGCGGGAGTGGCGGGGAGCTGTTTTTT	CASSESGSGGELFF	TRBV25-1	14	TRBJ2-2	TRBD2	-
TGCGCCAGCAGCTTGCAGGGGCTGAGACAAGAGACCCAGTACTTC	CASSLQGLRQETQYF	TRBV5-1	15	TRBJ2-5	-	few
TGCGCCAGCAGCTCCCGTAGTGGGCTCCAAGAGACCCAGTACTTC	CASSSRSGLQETQYF	TRBV5-1	15	TRBJ2-5	-	few
TGTGCCAGCACCTCGAGCTCCTATAATTCACCCCTCCACTTT	CASTSSSYNSPLHF	TRBV6-5	14	TRBJ1-6	-	-
TGCGCCAGCAGCACAGGGACAGGGGTCAATCAGCCCCAGCATTTT	CASSTGTGVNQPQHF	TRBV5-1	15	TRBJ1-5	TRBD1	-
TGTGCCAGCAGTCCAGGGGATTTGCATGGCTACACCTTC	CASSPGDLHGYTF	TRBV11-3	13	TRBJ1-2	-	few
TGTGCCAGCAGGAGAGACAGGCTCGGCGGCAATCAGCCCCAGCATTTT	CASRRDRLGGNQPQHF	TRBV2	16	TRBJ1-5	-	-
TGTGCCACCAGTGAAGCCGGGGCCTCGGGAGGGGTGACCGGGGAGCTGTTTTTT	CATSEAGASGGVTGELFF	TRBV24-1	18	TRBJ2-2	TRBD2	-
TGCGCCAGCAGTCAATCTGGAGTGCCCAATCAGCCCCAGCATTTT	CASSQSGVPNQPQHF	TRBV23-1	15	TRBJ1-5	-	-
TGTGCCAGCAGCTTACCATTACCCCCAGCTGCGGCCGAAGATACGCAGTATTTT	CASSLPLPPAAAEDTQYF	TRBV7-9	18	TRBJ2-3	-	-
TGTGCCAGCAGCTGGAGGACAGGGGTAGCGAACACCGGGGAGCTGTTTTTT	CASSWRTGVANTGELFF	TRBV7-2	17	TRBJ2-2	TRBD1	-
TGTGCCAGCAGCTTACAGGGGTACGAGCAGTACTTC	CASSLQGYEQYF	TRBV7-9	12	TRBJ2-7	-	-
TGTGCCAGCAGTTACTCGGGACAAACCTACGAGCAGTACTTC	CASSYSGQTYEQYF	TRBV6-6	14	TRBJ2-7	-	-
TGTGCCAGCAAGGCCAATATTGAGGGAGGCTACACCTTC	CASKANIEGGYTF	TRBV25-1	13	TRBJ1-2	-	-
TGTGCCAGCAGCTCCCCCGGTACCACAGATACGCAGTATTTT	CASSSPGTTDTQYF	TRBV5-4	14	TRBJ2-3	-	once
TGTGCCAGCAGCCCCCCGGGACAGAGCCGGTCGGCTGGCTACACCTTC	CASSPPGQSRSAGYTF	TRBV14	16	TRBJ1-2	TRBD1	-